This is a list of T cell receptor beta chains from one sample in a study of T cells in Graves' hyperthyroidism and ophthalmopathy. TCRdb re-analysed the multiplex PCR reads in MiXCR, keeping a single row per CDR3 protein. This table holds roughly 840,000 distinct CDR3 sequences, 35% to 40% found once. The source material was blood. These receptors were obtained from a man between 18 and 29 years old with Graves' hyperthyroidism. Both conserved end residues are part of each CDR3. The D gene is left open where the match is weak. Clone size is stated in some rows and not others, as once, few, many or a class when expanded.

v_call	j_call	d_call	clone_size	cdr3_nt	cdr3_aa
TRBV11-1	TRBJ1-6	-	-	TGTGCCAGCAGCTTAGACAGAGGAGGAAATTCACCCCTCCACTTT	CASSLDRGGNSPLHF
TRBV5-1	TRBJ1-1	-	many	TGCGCCAGCAGCTTGGAATCCCACACTGAAGCTTTCTTT	CASSLESHTEAFF
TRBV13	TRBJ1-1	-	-	TGTGCCAGCTCTACTGGGGCCGGTGAAGCTTTCTTT	CASSTGAGEAFF
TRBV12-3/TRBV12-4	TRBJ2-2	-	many	TGTGCCAGCAGCCCGGCCACCGGGGAGCTGTTTTTT	CASSPATGELFF
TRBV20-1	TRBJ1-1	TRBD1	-	TGCAGTGCTGGGGGACAGGGGGCTGAAGCTTTCTTT	CSAGGQGAEAFF
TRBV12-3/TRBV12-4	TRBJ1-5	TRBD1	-	TGTGCCAGCAGTCCCAACAGGGGAGGCGATCAGCCCCAGCATTTT	CASSPNRGGDQPQHF
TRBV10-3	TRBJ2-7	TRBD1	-	TGTGCCAGCACCCTAAAGGGACAGGCCTTCTACGAGCAGTACTTC	CASTLKGQAFYEQYF
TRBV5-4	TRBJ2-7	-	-	TGTGCCAGCAGCTTATTTGCCGGGACCTACGAGCAGTACTTC	CASSLFAGTYEQYF
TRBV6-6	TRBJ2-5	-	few	TGTGCCAGCAGTTACTCGATGAGAACAGAGACCCAGTACTTC	CASSYSMRTETQYF
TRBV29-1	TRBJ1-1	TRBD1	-	TGCAGCTTGTCTCATCAGGGGGCGGAAATGAACACTGAAGCTTTCTTT	CSLSHQGAEMNTEAFF
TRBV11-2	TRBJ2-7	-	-	TGCGCCAGCAGGCTCTATATAGGCGTCGAGCAGTACTTC	CASRLYIGVEQYF
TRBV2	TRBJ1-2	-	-	TGTGCCAGCAGTGACACGGGGATCGCAGGTCCCTTCTATGGCTACACCTTC	CASSDTGIAGPFYGYTF
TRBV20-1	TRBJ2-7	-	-	TGCAGTGCTAGAGATATGAAGAGCAGACCCTACGAGCAGTACTTC	CSARDMKSRPYEQYF
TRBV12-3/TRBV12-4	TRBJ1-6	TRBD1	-	TGTGCCAGCAGTCTCCGGACAGGGGAAGATTCACCCCTCCACTTT	CASSLRTGEDSPLHF
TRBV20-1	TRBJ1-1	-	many	TGCAGAGCCCCAGTCAGACAGAGAAACACTGAAGCTTTCTTT	CRAPVRQRNTEAFF
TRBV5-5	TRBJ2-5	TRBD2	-	TGTGCCAGCAGCCCACGACTAGCGGGAGTAAGTGAGACCCAGTACTTC	CASSPRLAGVSETQYF
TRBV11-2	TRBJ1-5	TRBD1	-	TGTACCAGCAGCCCCGGGACAGGGCATCAGCCCCAGCATTTT	CTSSPGTGHQPQHF
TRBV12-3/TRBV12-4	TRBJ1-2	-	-	TGTGCCAGCAGTTTAGACCCTAATAACTATGGCTACACCTTC	CASSLDPNNYGYTF
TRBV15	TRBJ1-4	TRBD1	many	TGTGCCACCTGGACAGGGGCGTCGGGGGAAAAACTGTTTTTT	CATWTGASGEKLFF
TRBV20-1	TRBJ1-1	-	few	TGCAGTGCTAGCCCCTTGGACAGAATGAACACTGAAGCTTTCTTT	CSASPLDRMNTEAFF
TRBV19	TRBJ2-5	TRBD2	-	TGTGCCAGTAATCTAGCGGGACAACAAGAGACCCAGTACTTC	CASNLAGQQETQYF
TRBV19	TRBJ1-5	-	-	TGTGCCAGTAGTAACAGGGATCAGCCCCAGCATTTT	CASSNRDQPQHF